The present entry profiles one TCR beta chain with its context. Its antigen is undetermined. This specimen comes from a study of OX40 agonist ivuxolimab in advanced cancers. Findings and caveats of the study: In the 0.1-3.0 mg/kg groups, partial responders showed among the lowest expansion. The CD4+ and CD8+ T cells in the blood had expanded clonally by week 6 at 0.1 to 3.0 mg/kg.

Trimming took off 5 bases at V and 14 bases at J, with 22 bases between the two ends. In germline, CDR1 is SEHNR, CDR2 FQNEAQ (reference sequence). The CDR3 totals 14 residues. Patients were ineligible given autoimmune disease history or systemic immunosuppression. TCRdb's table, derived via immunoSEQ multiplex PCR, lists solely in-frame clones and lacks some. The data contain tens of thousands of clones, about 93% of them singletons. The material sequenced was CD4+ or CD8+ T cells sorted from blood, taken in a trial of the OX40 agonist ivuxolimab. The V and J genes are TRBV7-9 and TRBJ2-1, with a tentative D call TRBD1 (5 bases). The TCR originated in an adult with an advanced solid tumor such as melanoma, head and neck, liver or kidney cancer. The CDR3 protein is CASSPAQGRLAEFF. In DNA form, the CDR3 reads TGTGCCAGCAGCCCTGCGCAGGGCAGGCTGGCGGAGTTCTTC.